This TCR beta chain comes out of a study of CXCR3-negative and CXCR3-positive naive CD8 T cells. Study outcomes and limitations: Memory CD8+ cells had much lower diversity, and both naive subsets had comparably high diversity.

As regards this clonotype: Its target is unknown.

The TRB cDNA libraries were prepared by 5' RACE with UMI labels. TCRdb re-called the 5' RACE reads; one entry per CDR3 protein, DNA not given. In all, the sample yields about 130,000 distinct CDR3 sequences. Germline lookup yields CDR1 MGHRA and CDR2 YSYEKL. The CDR3 consists of 11 residues. The chain is built from TRBV4-1 and TRBJ2-1. This TCR was sampled from a human donor in good health. Some clones in this sample may be carry-over from other donors' samples. The material sequenced was naive CXCR3- CD8+ T cells from blood. Subset in this sample: CD45RO-CCR7+CD27+CD95- naive CD8+ T cells lacking CXCR3 (TNR3-). The CDR3 protein is CASSQNYGQFF.